This T cell receptor beta chain was obtained from a study of blood T cell repertoires in COVID-19. Study as a whole: The samples span acute and convalescent COVID-19 from the United States, Italy and Spain. The cDNA or gDNA used as material had been derived from T cells, B-cell-depleted T cells, or PBMCs.

Participants spanned ages about 18 to 89 years and resided in around 25 US areas. Authors' processing steps: Amplification from reference gene primers served as the basis for estimated nucleated cell counts. Data came from immunoSEQ multiplex PCR; TCRdb stores just in-frame clones and leaves some out. The V and J calls and clone size are taken from that table; D and trimming were inferred from the DNA. The table has 130,000 to 150,000 clones, around 89% seen once. V dropped 4 bases and J dropped 11; count of bases not matched to a gene: 12. Germline V CDR1 and CDR2: SGHDT, YYEEEE. This CDR3 spans 15 amino acids.

V is TRBV5-6 and J is TRBJ2-1; 10 bases fit TRBD2. Specimen: PBMCs or T cells enriched from blood (not recorded which). This receptor was obtained from a woman aged 25 to 45 with acute COVID-19. The CDR3 coding sequence is TGTGCCAGCAGCGGAAGGACTAGCGGCCTTTCCAAGCAGTTCTTC. Residues: CASSGRTSGLSKQFF. The full variable domain, in which reference TRBV5-6 and TRBJ2-1 provide the parts outside the CDR3, is DAGVTQSPTHLIKTRGQQVTLRCSPKSGHDTVSWYQQALGQGPQFIFQYYEEEERQRGNFPDRFSGHQFPNYSSELNVNALLLGDSALYLCASSGRTSGLSKQFFGPGTRLTVL.